The 26 T cell receptor beta chains given below trace back to one sample, sequenced in a study of cytomegalovirus exposure and HLA in healthy donors. Clones were read by immunoSEQ multiplex PCR, and TCRdb kept only the in-frame ones, dropping some. The table shows some 160,000 clones, with around nine tenths occurring only once. Source material: PBMCs. These receptors were taken from a man between 18 and 35 years old in good health and CMV-seronegative.

The table lists this clone with a count of one. The chain carries TRBV5-8 and TRBJ1-2, with D tentatively TRBD1 (5 bases). V was shortened by 4 bases and J by 3 bases, with 7 bases between the two germline ends. CDR1 and CDR2 (germline): SGHTS, YDEGEE. The CDR3 consists of 12 residues. As DNA, the CDR3 is TGTGCCAGCAGCCCGACAGACTATGGCTACACCTTC. It is translated as CASSPTDYGYTF.

The V gene is TRBV29-1, the J gene TRBJ2-5; 7 positions match TRBD1. Trimming took 2 bases from V and 0 from J; bases not matched to a gene: 0. The germline gives CDR1 SQVTM, CDR2 ANQGSEA. The CDR3 extends over 13 amino acids. The CDR3 bases are TGCAGCGTTGAAACAGGGGACCAAGAGACCCAGTACTTC. Translated: CSVETGDQETQYF.

The CDR3 spells CASRQRDRVSEQYF. The CDR3 DNA sequence: TGTGCCAGCAGACAGCGGGACAGGGTTAGTGAGCAGTACTTC. The rearrangement uses TRBV2 and TRBJ2-7, with TRBD1 identical over 9 bases. This CDR3 contains 14 residues. Germline loops: CDR1 SNHLY, CDR2 FYNNEI. Trimming removed 6 bases from V and 7 bases from J; junction bases left unmatched: 10.

This clone was recorded once. The chain carries TRBV27 and TRBJ1-5, with TRBD1 matching over 7 bases. The junction had 14 bases not matched to a gene; V was cut back by 8 bases and J by 7 bases. This CDR3 comprises 15 residues. Per the germline V gene, CDR1 is MNHEY and CDR2 is SMNVEV (reference sequence). The CDR3 coding sequence is TGTGCCAGCGCCGTAGGGGGCAGGGGAGAACAGCCCCAGCATTTT. It translates to CASAVGGRGEQPQHF.

This chain joins TRBV18 and TRBJ1-1; D is perhaps TRBD1 (6 bases). Per the germline V gene, CDR1 is KGHSH and CDR2 is LQKENI. CDR3 size: 13 residues. V shed 4 bases and J shed 1 base, with 7 bases lying between them. CDR3 amino acids: CASSRGQNTEAFF. The CDR3 coding sequence is TGTGCCAGCTCACGGGGACAGAACACTGAAGCTTTCTTT.

In its sample, this clone was seen once. This chain connects TRBV6-5 to TRBJ2-6; no definite D call. The V gene's germline CDR1 is MNHEY and CDR2 SVGAGI. This CDR3 is 15 amino acids long. Trimming took off 2 bases at V and 0 bases at J, with 5 bases between the two ends. CDR3: CASSYESSGANVLTF. As DNA, the CDR3 is TGTGCCAGCAGTTACGAGTCCTCTGGGGCCAACGTCCTGACTTTC.

V and J are TRBV6-6 and TRBJ1-2; 9 nucleotides line up with TRBD1. The junction had 4 bases not matched to a gene; V was cut back by 0 bases and J by 8 bases. Germline V gene lookup returns CDR1 MNHNY and CDR2 SVGAGI (reference sequence). The CDR3 contains 14 residues. This chain's CDR3 is CASSYSRTGVGYTF. The CDR3 DNA reads as TGTGCCAGCAGTTACTCTCGGACAGGGGTCGGCTACACCTTC.

The chain recombines TRBV7-8 with TRBJ2-7, with 7 bases that match TRBD2. V shed 2 bases, J shed 1 base, and the junction held 5 bases outside the gene matches. The CDR3 is 15 amino acids. Per germline, CDR1 SGHVS and CDR2 FQNEAQ. The CDR3 DNA reads TGTGCCAGCAGCTTAACGGGAGGAGGGTCCTACGAGCAGTACTTC. This encodes CASSLTGGGSYEQYF.

The genes are TRBV7-9 and TRBJ2-7, with TRBD1 matching over 8 bases. The V segment lost 5 bases and the J segment 7 bases; nucleotides outside the gene matches: 10. This CDR3 comprises 14 residues. The germline gives CDR1 SEHNR, CDR2 FQNEAQ (reference sequence). The CDR3 coding sequence is TGTGCCAGCAGCACACGGACAGGGAAAGGAGAGCAGTACTTC. It yields the protein CASSTRTGKGEQYF.

The chain joins TRBV25-1 to TRBJ1-2; the D is unclear. Germline V gene data show CDR1 as MGHDK and CDR2 as SYGVNS. The germline V and J ends were trimmed by 3 bases and 3 bases, with 8 bases remaining between them. The length of the CDR3 is 13 residues. The CDR3 DNA reads TGTGCCAGCAGTGACGGTCTTTACTATGGCTACACCTTC. This sequence encodes CASSDGLYYGYTF.

The chain is built from TRBV23-1 and TRBJ1-2, with 7 bases identical to TRBD1. TRBV23-1 is flagged as an ORF with uncertain function. There are 18 residues in the CDR3. V lost 2 bases and J lost 2; bases outside the gene matches: 14. Here the CDR3 DNA reads TGCGCCAGCAGTCAAAGGTCGGGACAGACACCAAGGAACTATGGCTACACCTTC. It translates to CASSQRSGQTPRNYGYTF.

J is TRBJ1-3 and V is TRBV7-9, with D unclear. Germline CDR1 is SEHNR and CDR2 is FQNEAQ (reference sequence). V was clipped by 4 bases and J by 3 bases, with 4 bases between them. CDR3 length equals 12 residues. The CDR3 region has the DNA TGTGCCAGCAGCTCCGGTGGAAACACCATATATTTT. Its protein product is CASSSGGNTIYF.

The V call is TRBV28, the J call TRBJ1-2, with unresolved D. Germline V CDR1 and CDR2: MDHEN, SYDVKM. This CDR3 has 13 residues. The V gene lost 4 bases and the J gene lost 3 bases, with 9 bases spanning the gap. CDR3 coding DNA: TGTGCCAGCAGTTACCCCCGGGACTATGGCTACACCTTC. Encoded protein: CASSYPRDYGYTF.

The genes are TRBV13 and TRBJ2-2; no clear D. Looked up from germline, CDR1 is PRHDT and CDR2 is FYEKMQ (reference sequence). The CDR3 sequence is 14 residues long. V lost 5 bases, J lost 1 base, and 8 bases lay in between. DNA of the CDR3: TGTGCCAGCAGCAATATCTGGAACACCGGGGAGCTGTTTTTT. Amino acids: CASSNIWNTGELFF.

V usage is TRBV5-1 and J usage is TRBJ2-3; no firm D call. V lost 3 bases to trimming and J lost 0 bases, with 5 bases between them. Germline CDR1 and CDR2: SGHRS and YFSETQ. CDR3 length equals 13 residues. The CDR3 sequence: CASSSTSTDTQYF. DNA of the CDR3: TGCGCCAGCAGCTCAACTAGCACAGATACGCAGTATTTT.

The chain combines TRBV25-1 with TRBJ1-1; D ambiguous. The CDR3 has 18 amino acids. The V end lost 5 bases, the J end lost 0 bases, and 22 bases lay between the germline ends. The germline CDR1 and CDR2 sequences are MGHDK and SYGVNS. CDR3 nucleotide sequence: TGTGCCAGCAGTAATAAACTAGGCCGACGGAGGATGAACACTGAAGCTTTCTTT. Amino acid sequence: CASSNKLGRRRMNTEAFF.

The V gene is TRBV5-1, the J gene TRBJ1-2, with D possibly being TRBD1 (5 bases). The CDR3 consists of 15 residues. Germline V gene sequence: CDR1 SGHRS, CDR2 YFSETQ. V was shortened by 0 bases and J by 8 bases, with 17 bases between the two germline ends. The CDR3 DNA reads TGCGCCAGCAGCTTGGGGGGCAGCCAAGTTAAGGGCTACACCTTC. This translates into CASSLGGSQVKGYTF.

The chain links TRBV6-5 to TRBJ2-1; D possibly corresponds to TRBD1 (5 bases). The V gene's germline CDR1 is MNHEY and CDR2 SVGAGI. V was clipped by 6 bases and J by 7 bases, with 13 bases between them. CDR3 length equals 13 residues. The CDR3 here is CASSPIKGNEQFF. The CDR3 DNA is TGTGCCAGCAGCCCTATAAAGGGGAATGAGCAGTTCTTC.

The chain's CDR3 is CASSYLAGELFF. The DNA for the CDR3 is TGTGCCAGCAGTTACCTAGCCGGGGAGCTGTTTTTT. The chain carries TRBV6-5 and TRBJ2-2; D remains ambiguous. This CDR3 comprises 12 residues. V shed 2 bases and J shed 6 bases, with 4 bases lying between them. Looked up from germline, CDR1 is MNHEY and CDR2 is SVGAGI.

The rearrangement links TRBV6-1 to TRBJ2-5; 12 bases are shared with TRBD2. The CDR3 sequence is 14 residues long. With 6 bases clipped from V and 12 bases from J, the junction kept 11 bases outside the gene matches. The germline gives CDR1 MNHNS, CDR2 SASEGT. This CDR3 reads CASRTRLAGDPEYF. DNA for the CDR3: TGTGCCAGCAGAACCCGACTAGCGGGGGATCCCGAGTACTTC.

The table lists this clone with a few counts. The chain is built from TRBV11-3 and TRBJ2-2, with D uncertain. V was shortened by 5 bases and J by 7 bases, with 8 bases between the two germline ends. Germline loops: CDR1 SGHNT, CDR2 YENEEA. The CDR3 totals 12 residues. DNA for the CDR3: TGTGCCAGCAGCGCGCGGATCGGGGAGCTGTTTTTT. This gives the protein CASSARIGELFF.

The V gene is TRBV5-4, the J gene TRBJ2-7, with 8 bases lining up with TRBD2. Germline values: CDR1 SGHNT, CDR2 YYREEE (reference sequence). After removal of 0 bases from V and 2 bases from J, the junction contained 16 bases not matched to a gene. The CDR3 sequence is 19 residues long. The CDR3 nucleotides are TGTGCCAGCAGCTTGGGGGCAGGACATAGCGGGATTGGGGCCTACGAGCAGTACTTC. Residues: CASSLGAGHSGIGAYEQYF.

This chain's CDR3 is CASSPWGREVYEQYF. CDR3 sequence (DNA): TGTGCCAGCAGCCCCTGGGGTCGGGAGGTCTACGAGCAGTACTTC. J is TRBJ2-7 and V is TRBV6-5; 7 positions agree with TRBD2. Per the germline V gene, CDR1 is MNHEY and CDR2 is SVGAGI. Trimming at V came to 6 bases and at J to 3 bases, leaving 11 bases not matched to a gene. The CDR3 contains 15 residues.

The sample holds a few counts of this clone. The chain couples TRBV6-5 to TRBJ2-7, with TRBD1 as a possible D gene (7 bases). CDR1 is MNHEY, CDR2 SVGAGI, per germline. The germline V and J ends were trimmed by 8 bases and 7 bases, with 24 bases remaining between them. This CDR3 is 15 amino acids long. The CDR3 sequence is CASGDFETGFREQYF. In nucleotides, the CDR3 is TGTGCCAGCGGGGACTTTGAGACAGGGTTTCGGGAGCAGTACTTC.

The chain uses TRBV19 and TRBJ2-7; TRBD2 is a possible D gene (5 bases). The CDR3 has 13 amino acids. Trimming pared 3 bases from V and 2 bases from J, leaving 8 bases between. CDR1 and CDR2 (germline): LNHDA, SQIVND (reference sequence). The CDR3 here is CASSIHGTYEQYF. As DNA, the CDR3 is TGTGCCAGTAGTATCCACGGGACCTACGAGCAGTACTTC.

V gene TRBV27 combines with J gene TRBJ2-3, with D maybe TRBD1 (6 bases). There are 14 residues in the CDR3. V was cut by 4 bases and J by 3 bases, with 11 bases left in between. In germline, CDR1 is MNHEY, CDR2 SMNVEV (reference sequence). The CDR3, as DNA: TGTGCCAGCAGTTCATTAACAGGGACAGATACGCAGTATTTT. Encoded protein: CASSSLTGTDTQYF.